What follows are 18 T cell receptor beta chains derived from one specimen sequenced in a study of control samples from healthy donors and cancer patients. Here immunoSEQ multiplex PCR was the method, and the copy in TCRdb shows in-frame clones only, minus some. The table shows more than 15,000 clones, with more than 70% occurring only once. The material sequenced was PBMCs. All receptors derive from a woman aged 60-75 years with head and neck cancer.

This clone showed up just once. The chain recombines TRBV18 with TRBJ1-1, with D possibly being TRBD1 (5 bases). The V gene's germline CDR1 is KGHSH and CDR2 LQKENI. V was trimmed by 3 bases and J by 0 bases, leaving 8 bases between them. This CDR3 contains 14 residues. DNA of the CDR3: TGTGCCAGCTCACCCGGGACGCTGAACACTGAAGCTTTCTTT. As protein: CASSPGTLNTEAFF.

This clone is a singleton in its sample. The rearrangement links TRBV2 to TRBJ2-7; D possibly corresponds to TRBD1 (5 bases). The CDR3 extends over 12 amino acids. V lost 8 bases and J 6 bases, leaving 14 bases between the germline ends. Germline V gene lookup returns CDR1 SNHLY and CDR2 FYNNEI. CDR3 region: CASVGREGEQYF. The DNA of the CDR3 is TGTGCCAGCGTCGGCAGGGAAGGCGAGCAGTACTTC. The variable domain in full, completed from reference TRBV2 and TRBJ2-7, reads EPEVTQTPSHQVTQMGQEVILRCVPISNHLYFYWYRQILGQKVEFLVSFYNNEISEKSEIFDDQFSVERPDGSNFTLKIRSTKLEDSAMYFCASVGREGEQYFGPGTRLTVT.

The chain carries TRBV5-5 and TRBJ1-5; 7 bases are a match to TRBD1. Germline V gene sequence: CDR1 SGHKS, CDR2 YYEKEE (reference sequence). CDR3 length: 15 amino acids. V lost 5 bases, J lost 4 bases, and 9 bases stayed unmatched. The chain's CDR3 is CASSPHPTGNQPQHF. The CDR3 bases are TGTGCCAGCAGTCCGCACCCGACAGGGAATCAGCCCCAGCATTTT.

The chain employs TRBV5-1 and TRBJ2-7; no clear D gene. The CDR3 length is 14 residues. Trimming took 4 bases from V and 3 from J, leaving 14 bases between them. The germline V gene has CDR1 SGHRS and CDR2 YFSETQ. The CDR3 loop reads CASSTSYYHYEQYF. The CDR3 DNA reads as TGCGCCAGCAGCACCAGCTATTACCACTACGAGCAGTACTTC.

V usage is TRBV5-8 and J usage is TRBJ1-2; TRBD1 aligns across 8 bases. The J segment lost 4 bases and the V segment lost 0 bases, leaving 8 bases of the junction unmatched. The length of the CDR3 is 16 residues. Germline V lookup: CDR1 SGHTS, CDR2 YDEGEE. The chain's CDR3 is CASSLGGQGGGYGYTF. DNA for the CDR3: TGTGCCAGCAGCTTGGGCGGACAGGGCGGAGGCTATGGCTACACCTTC.

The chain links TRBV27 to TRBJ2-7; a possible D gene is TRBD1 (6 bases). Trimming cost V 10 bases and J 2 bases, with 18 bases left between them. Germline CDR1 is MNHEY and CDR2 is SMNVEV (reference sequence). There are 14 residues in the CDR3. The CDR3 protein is CATIQGPGPYEQYF. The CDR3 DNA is TGTGCCACCATACAGGGCCCGGGGCCCTACGAGCAGTACTTC.

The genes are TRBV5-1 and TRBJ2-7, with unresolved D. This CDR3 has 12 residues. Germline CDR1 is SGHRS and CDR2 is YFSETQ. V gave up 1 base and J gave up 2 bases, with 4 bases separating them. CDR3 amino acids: CASSLTTYEQYF. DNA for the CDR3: TGCGCCAGCAGCTTGACCACCTACGAGCAGTACTTC.

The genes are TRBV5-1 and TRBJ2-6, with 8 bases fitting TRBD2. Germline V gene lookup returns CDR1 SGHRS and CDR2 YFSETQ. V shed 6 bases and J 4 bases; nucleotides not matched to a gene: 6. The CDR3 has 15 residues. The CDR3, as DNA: TGCGCCAGCAACGGGGGGGGGACCGGGGCCAACGTCCTGACTTTC. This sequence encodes CASNGGGTGANVLTF.

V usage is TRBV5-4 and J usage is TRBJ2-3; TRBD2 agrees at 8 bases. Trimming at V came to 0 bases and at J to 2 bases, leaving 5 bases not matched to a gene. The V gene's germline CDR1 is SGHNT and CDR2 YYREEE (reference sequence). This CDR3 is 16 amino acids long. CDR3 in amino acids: CASSLGRGRTTDTQYF. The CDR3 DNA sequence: TGTGCCAGCAGCTTGGGTCGCGGGAGGACCACAGATACGCAGTATTTT.

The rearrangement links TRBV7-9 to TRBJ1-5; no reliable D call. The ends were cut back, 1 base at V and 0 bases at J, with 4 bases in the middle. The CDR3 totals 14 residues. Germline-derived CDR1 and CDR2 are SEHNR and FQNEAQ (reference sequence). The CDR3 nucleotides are TGTGCCAGCAGCTTAGATGCTAGCAATCAGCCCCAGCATTTT. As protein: CASSLDASNQPQHF.

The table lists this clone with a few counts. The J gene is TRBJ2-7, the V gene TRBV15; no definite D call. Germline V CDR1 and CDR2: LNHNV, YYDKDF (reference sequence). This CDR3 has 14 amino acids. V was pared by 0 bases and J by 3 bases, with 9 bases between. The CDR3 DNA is TGTGCCACCAGCAGAGATGGGTTCGGCTACGAGCAGTACTTC. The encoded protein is CATSRDGFGYEQYF.

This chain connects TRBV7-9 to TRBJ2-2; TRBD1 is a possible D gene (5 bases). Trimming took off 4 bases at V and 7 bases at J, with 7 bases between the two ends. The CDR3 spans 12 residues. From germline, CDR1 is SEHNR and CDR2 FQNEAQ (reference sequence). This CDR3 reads CASSSQVGELFF. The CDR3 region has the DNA TGTGCCAGCAGCTCACAGGTCGGGGAGCTGTTTTTT.

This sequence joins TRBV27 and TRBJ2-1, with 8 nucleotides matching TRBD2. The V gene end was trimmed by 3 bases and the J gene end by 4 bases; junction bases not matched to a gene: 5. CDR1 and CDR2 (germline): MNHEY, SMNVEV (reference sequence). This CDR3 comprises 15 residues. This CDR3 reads CASSFTGTSYNEQFF. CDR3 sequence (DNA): TGTGCCAGCAGTTTTACCGGGACTAGTTACAATGAGCAGTTCTTC.

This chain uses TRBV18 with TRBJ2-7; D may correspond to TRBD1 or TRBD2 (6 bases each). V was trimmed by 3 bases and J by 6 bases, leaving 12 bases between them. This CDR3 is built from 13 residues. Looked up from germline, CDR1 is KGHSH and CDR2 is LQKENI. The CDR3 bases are TGTGCCAGCTCACCTCGGCCGGGGGCCGAGCAGTACTTC. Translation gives CASSPRPGAEQYF.

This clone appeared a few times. CDR3: CASSLWTQGGEQYF. CDR3 in DNA: TGTGCCAGCAGTCTCTGGACACAGGGAGGCGAGCAGTACTTC. The rearrangement uses TRBV6-2 or TRBV6-3 and TRBJ2-7; D is possibly TRBD1 or TRBD2 (6 bases each). V dropped 5 bases and J dropped 6 bases, with 17 bases sitting between them. This CDR3 has 14 residues. In germline, CDR1 is MNHEY, CDR2 SVGEGT.

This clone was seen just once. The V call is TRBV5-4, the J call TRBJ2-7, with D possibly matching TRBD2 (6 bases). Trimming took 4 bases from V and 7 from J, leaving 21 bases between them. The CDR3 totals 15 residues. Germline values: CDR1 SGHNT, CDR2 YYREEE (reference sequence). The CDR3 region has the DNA TGTGCCAGCAGCCCGACAGCAGGGTTGGCGGGAGAGCAGTACTTC. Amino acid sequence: CASSPTAGLAGEQYF.

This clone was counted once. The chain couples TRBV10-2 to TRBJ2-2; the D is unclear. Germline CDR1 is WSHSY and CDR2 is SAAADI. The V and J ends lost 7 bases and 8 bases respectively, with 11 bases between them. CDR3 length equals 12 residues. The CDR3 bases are TGCGCCAGCACCTTGGGTTCGGGGGAGCTGTTTTTT. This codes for CASTLGSGELFF.

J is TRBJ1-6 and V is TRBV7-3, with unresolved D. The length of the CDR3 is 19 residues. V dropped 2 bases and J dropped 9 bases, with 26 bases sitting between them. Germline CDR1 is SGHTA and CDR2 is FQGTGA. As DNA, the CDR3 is TGTGCCAGCAGCTTAGATGTTTGGGTACGCGACACGGTAGGTTCACCCCTCCACTTT. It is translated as CASSLDVWVRDTVGSPLHF.